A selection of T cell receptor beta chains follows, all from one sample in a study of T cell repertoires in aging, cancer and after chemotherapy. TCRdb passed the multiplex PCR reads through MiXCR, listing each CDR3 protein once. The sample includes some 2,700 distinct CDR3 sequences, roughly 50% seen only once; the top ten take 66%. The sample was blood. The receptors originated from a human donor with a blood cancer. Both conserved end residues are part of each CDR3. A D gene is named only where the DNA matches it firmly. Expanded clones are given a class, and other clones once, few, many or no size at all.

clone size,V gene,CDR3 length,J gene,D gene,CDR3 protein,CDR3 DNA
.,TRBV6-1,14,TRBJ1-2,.,CASSEPMGFYGYTF,TGTGCCAGCAGTGAACCCATGGGATTCTATGGCTACACCTTC
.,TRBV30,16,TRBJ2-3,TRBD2,CAWRPLAGGHQDTQYF,TGTGCCTGGAGGCCGCTAGCGGGGGGGCATCAAGATACGCAGTATTTT
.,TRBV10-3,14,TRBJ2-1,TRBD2,CAISDIAGENEQFF,TGTGCCATCAGTGATATAGCGGGAGAAAATGAGCAGTTCTTC
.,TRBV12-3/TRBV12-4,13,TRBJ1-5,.,CASSLAGNQPQHF,TGTGCCAGCAGTTTAGCTGGCAATCAGCCCCAGCATTTT
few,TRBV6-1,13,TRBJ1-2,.,CASRNFRNYGYTF,TGTGCCAGCAGGAATTTTAGGAACTATGGCTACACCTTC
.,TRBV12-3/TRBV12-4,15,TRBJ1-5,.,CATGAGSYSNQPQHF,TGTGCCACCGGAGCAGGGTCTTATAGCAATCAGCCCCAGCATTTT
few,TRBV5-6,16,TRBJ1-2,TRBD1,CASRITGGALDGGYTF,TGTGCCAGCAGGATAACAGGGGGCGCTCTGGACGGTGGCTACACCTTC
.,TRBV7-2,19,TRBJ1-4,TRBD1,CASSLGGLMFGGGGEKLFF,TGTGCCAGCAGCTTAGGAGGGCTTATGTTTGGAGGGGGCGGCGAAAAACTGTTTTTT
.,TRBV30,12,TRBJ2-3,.,CAWSVGEYTQYF,TGTGCCTGGAGTGTAGGCGAGTATACGCAGTATTTT
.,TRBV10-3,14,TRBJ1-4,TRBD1,CAISGQQGYEKLFF,TGTGCCATCAGTGGGCAACAGGGGTATGAAAAACTGTTTTTT
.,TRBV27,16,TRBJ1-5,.,CASSSRGQLSNQPQHF,TGTGCCAGCAGTTCCCGGGGACAACTTAGCAATCAGCCCCAGCATTTT
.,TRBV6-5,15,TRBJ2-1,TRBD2,CASSYSLAGDNEQFF,TGTGCCAGCAGTTACTCACTAGCGGGGGACAATGAGCAGTTCTTC
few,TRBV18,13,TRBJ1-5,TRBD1,CASGQGSSQPQHF,TGTGCCAGCGGACAGGGTTCTTCTCAGCCCCAGCATTTT
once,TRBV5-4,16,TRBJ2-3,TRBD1,CASSSLDRGGADTQYF,TGCGCCAGCAGCTCCCTGGACAGGGGTGGGGCAGATACGCAGTATTTT
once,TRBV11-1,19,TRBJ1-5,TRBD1,CASSLEGTGDSYSNQPQHF,TGTGCCAGCAGCTTAGAAGGGACAGGGGACTCCTATAGCAATCAGCCCCAGCATTTT
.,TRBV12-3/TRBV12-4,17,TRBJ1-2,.,CASSPRHGTATNYGYTF,TGTGCCAGCAGCCCTCGGCACGGAACGGCTACTAACTATGGCTACACCTTC
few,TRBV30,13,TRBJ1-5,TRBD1,CAWSVGGSQPQHF,TGTGCCTGGAGTGTAGGGGGCTCTCAGCCCCAGCATTTT
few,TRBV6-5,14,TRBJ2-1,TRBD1,CASKGQFSWSEQFF,TGTGCCAGCAAGGGACAGTTCAGTTGGAGCGAGCAGTTCTTC
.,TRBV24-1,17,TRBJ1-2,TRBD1,CATSDAAYGQGRGSYTF,TGTGCCACCAGTGATGCCGCCTACGGACAGGGGAGGGGTAGCTACACCTTC
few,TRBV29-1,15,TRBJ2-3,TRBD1,CSVSEGTGCTDTQYF,TGCAGCGTCTCCGAGGGGACAGGGTGCACAGATACGCAGTATTTT
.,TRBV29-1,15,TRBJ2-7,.,CSVEAWRSGSYEQYF,TGCAGCGTTGAAGCTTGGAGGTCGGGGTCCTACGAGCAGTACTTC
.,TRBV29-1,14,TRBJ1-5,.,CSARDPDSNQPQHF,TGCAGCGCCCGGGACCCCGATAGCAATCAGCCCCAGCATTTT
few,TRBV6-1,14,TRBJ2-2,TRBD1,CASGTAANTGELFF,TGTGCCAGCGGGACAGCCGCGAACACCGGGGAGCTGTTTTTT
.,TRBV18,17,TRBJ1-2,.,CASSPVPGTTTNYGYTF,TGTGCCAGCTCACCAGTCCCCGGGACAACCACTAACTATGGCTACACCTTC
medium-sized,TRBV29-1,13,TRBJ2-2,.,CSVEVDWDGELFF,TGCAGCGTTGAAGTCGATTGGGACGGGGAGCTGTTTTTT
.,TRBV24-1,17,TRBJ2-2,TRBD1,CATSDSRYAGGTGELFF,TGTGCCACCAGTGATTCCCGTTACGCAGGGGGTACCGGGGAGCTGTTTTTT
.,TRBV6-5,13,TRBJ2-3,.,CASRPSRPDTQYF,TGTGCCAGCAGACCGAGCAGGCCAGATACGCAGTATTTT
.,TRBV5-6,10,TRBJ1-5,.,CACCDQPQHF,TGTGCCTGTTGCGATCAGCCCCAGCATTTT
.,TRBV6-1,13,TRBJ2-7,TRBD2,CAISEAGAYEQYF,TGTGCCATCAGTGAGGCGGGGGCCTACGAGCAGTACTTC
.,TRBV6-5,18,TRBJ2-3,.,CASSYSDSAELSTDTQYF,TGTGCCAGCAGTTACTCGGATAGCGCGGAACTAAGCACAGATACGCAGTATTTT
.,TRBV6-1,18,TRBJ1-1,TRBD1,CASSERQGGFGVNTEAFF,TGTGCCAGCAGTGAGAGACAGGGAGGGTTTGGGGTGAACACTGAAGCTTTCTTT
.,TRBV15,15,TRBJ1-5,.,CATSRDLQNNQPQHF,TGTGCCACCAGCAGAGATCTACAGAACAATCAGCCCCAGCATTTT
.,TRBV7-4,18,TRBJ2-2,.,CASSPLRRSRPGTGELFF,TGTGCCAGCAGCCCCCTGCGGCGGAGCAGGCCGGGAACCGGGGAGCTGTTTTTT
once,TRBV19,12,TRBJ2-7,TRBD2,CASRGLAREQYF,TGTGCCAGTCGTGGACTAGCTAGGGAGCAGTACTTC
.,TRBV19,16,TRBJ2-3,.,CASRRPGASQADTQYF,TGTGCCAGTAGGCGACCCGGGGCGAGCCAGGCAGATACGCAGTATTTT
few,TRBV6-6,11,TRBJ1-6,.,CASSTNSPLHF,TGTGCCAGCAGTACGAATTCACCCCTCCACTTT
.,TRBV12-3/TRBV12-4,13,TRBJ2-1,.,CASSLSDYNEQFF,TGTGCCAGCAGTTTATCCGACTACAATGAGCAGTTCTTC
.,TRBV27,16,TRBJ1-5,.,CASSRMISGVGQPQHF,TGTGCCAGCAGCCGCATGATCTCGGGCGTGGGGCAGCCCCAGCATTTT
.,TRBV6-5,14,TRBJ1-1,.,CASSLSLANTEAFF,TGTGCCAGCAGCCTCTCCCTTGCTAACACTGAAGCTTTCTTT
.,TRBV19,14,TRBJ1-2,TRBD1,CASSIDRGLNGYTF,TGTGCCAGTAGTATCGACAGGGGGCTGAATGGCTACACCTTC
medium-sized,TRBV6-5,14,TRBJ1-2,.,CASPWRVRGHGYTF,TGTGCCAGCCCCTGGCGGGTGCGGGGGCATGGCTACACCTTC
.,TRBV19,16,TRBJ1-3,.,CASSINGVALGNTIYF,TGTGCCAGTAGTATAAACGGTGTGGCGTTAGGAAACACCATATATTTT
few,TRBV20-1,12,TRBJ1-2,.,CSAEGRDGGYTF,TGCAGTGCTGAAGGACGGGATGGCGGCTACACCTTC
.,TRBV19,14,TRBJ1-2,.,CASSMGPANYGYTF,TGTGCCAGTAGTATGGGACCAGCTAACTATGGCTACACCTTC
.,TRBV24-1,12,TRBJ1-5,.,CATSDGYQPQHF,TGTGCCACCAGTGATGGGTATCAGCCCCAGCATTTT
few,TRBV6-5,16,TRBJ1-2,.,CASSYSFRAANYGYTF,TGTGCCAGCAGTTACTCCTTTAGAGCAGCTAACTATGGCTACACCTTC
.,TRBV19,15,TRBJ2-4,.,CASSIPRSAGNIQYF,TGTGCCAGTAGTATACCGCGTTCGGCAGGGAACATTCAGTACTTC
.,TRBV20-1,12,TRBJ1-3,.,CSARADGATIYF,TGCAGTGCTAGAGCAGACGGGGCGACCATATATTTT
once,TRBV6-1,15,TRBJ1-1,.,CASSEWSGTNTEAFF,TGTGCCAGCAGTGAATGGTCCGGGACGAACACTGAAGCTTTCTTT
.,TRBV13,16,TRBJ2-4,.,CASSPTGLIAKNIQYF,TGTGCCAGCAGCCCTACAGGGCTAATAGCCAAAAACATTCAGTACTTC
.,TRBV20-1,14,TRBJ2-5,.,CSAITRLGVTSQYF,TGCAGTGCTATTACCCGGCTAGGTGTCACGTCCCAGTACTTC
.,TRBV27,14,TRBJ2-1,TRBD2,CASSSGTSLGEQFF,TGTGCCAGCAGTTCCGGGACTAGCTTGGGTGAGCAGTTCTTC
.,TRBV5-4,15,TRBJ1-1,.,CASGQLGGPNTEAFF,TGTGCCAGCGGCCAATTAGGGGGGCCGAACACTGAAGCTTTCTTT
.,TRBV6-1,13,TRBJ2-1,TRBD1,CASSGRTGNEQFF,TGTGCCAGCAGTGGTCGGACAGGCAATGAGCAGTTCTTC
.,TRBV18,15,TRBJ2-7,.,CASSPGTGALYEQYF,TGTGCCAGCTCACCGGGAACAGGCGCTCTCTACGAGCAGTACTTC
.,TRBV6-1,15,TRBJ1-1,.,CASSVSVGVKTEAFF,TGTGCCAGCAGTGTCTCGGTAGGGGTAAAGACTGAAGCTTTCTTT
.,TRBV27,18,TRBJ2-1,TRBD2,CASSLDPPAGGGVNEQFF,TGTGCCAGCAGTTTGGACCCCCCCGCGGGGGGAGGGGTCAATGAGCAGTTCTTC
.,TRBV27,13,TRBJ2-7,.,CDSRLLQGYEQYF,TGTGACAGCAGACTCCTACAGGGTTACGAGCAGTACTTC
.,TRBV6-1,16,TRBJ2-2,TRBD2,CASSPSGGGNTGELFF,TGTGCCAGCAGCCCTAGCGGGGGGGGTAACACCGGGGAGCTGTTTTTT
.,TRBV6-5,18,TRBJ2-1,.,CASSYSFHPDRPYNEQFF,TGTGCCAGCAGTTACTCCTTCCATCCGGACAGACCCTACAATGAGCAGTTCTTC